This T cell receptor beta chain is from a study of Ad26.COV2.S vaccination and SARS-CoV-2 variants. The treatment: approximately 18 received Ad26.COV2.S at low or high dose, single or two shots; about 5 received placebo; per-sample allocation not given. Day 63 following the first vaccine or placebo injection was when the samples were taken. Here immunoSEQ multiplex PCR was the method, and the copy in TCRdb shows in-frame clones only, minus some. The sample records 440,000 or so clones, about 89% being singletons. Overall study findings and caveats: Vaccine and placebo recipients had similar non-spike TCR breadth.

The length of the CDR3 is 13 residues. CDR1 and CDR2 (germline): MNHEY, SMNVEV (reference sequence). V lost 2 bases and J lost 5, with 7 bases in between. A remark on this clone: Its antigen is still unknown.

This specimen consisted of peripheral blood, obtained in a trial of Ad26.COV2.S vaccine versus placebo. This chain joins TRBV27 and TRBJ2-1; D not resolved. The clonotype originates from a person between 18 and 59 years old who received the Ad26.COV2.S COVID-19 vaccine or a placebo. As DNA, the CDR3 is TGTGCCAGCAGTTTAGCACTGAACAATGAGCAGTTCTTC. Its protein is CASSLALNNEQFF.